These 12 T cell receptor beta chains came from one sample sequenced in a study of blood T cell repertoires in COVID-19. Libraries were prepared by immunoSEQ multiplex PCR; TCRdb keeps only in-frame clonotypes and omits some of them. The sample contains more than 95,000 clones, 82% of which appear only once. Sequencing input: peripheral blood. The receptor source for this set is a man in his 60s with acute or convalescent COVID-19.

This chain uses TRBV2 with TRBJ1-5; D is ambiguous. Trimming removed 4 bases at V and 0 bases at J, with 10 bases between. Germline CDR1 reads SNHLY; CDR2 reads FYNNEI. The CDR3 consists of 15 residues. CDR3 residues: CASSGGGGSNQPQHF. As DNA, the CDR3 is TGTGCCAGCAGTGGGGGAGGAGGTAGCAATCAGCCCCAGCATTTT.

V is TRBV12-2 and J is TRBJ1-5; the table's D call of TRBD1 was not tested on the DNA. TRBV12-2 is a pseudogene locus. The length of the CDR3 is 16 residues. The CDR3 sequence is CASRFWGSHSNQPQHF. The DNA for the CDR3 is TGTGCAAGTCGCTTTTGGGGCAGCCATAGCAATCAGCCCCAGCATTTT.

The CDR3 bases are TGTGCCAGTAGGAAAATAGCGGGAGCGAGGGAGCAGTACTTC. It specifies CASRKIAGAREQYF. The chain links TRBV19 to TRBJ2-7; 9 bases map to TRBD2. The CDR3 spans 14 residues. Germline values: CDR1 LNHDA, CDR2 SQIVND (reference sequence). V shed 6 bases, J shed 7 bases, and the junction held 10 bases outside the gene matches. Complete variable domain (other parts from reference TRBV19 and TRBJ2-7): DGGITQSPKYLFRKEGQNVTLSCEQNLNHDAMYWYRQDPGQGLRLIYYSQIVNDFQKGDIAEGYSVSREKKESFPLTVTSAQKNPTAFYLCASRKIAGAREQYFGPGTRLTVT.

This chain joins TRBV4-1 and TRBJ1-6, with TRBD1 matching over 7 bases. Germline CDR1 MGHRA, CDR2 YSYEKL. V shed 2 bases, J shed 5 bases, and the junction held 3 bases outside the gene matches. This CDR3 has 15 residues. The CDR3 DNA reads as TGCGCCAGCAGCCAACAGGGGGGACATAATTCACCCCTCCACTTT. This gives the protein CASSQQGGHNSPLHF.

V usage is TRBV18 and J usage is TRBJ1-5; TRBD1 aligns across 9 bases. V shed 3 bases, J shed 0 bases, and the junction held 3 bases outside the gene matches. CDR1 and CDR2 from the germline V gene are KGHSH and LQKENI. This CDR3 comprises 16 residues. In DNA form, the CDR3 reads TGTGCCAGCTCACCCCGACAGGGGGTTAGCAATCAGCCCCAGCATTTT. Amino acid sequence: CASSPRQGVSNQPQHF.

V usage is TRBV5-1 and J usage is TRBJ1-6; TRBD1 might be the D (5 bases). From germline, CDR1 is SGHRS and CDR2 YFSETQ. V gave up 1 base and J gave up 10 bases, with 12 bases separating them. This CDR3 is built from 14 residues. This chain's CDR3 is CASSLTGEGSPLHF. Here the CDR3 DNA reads TGCGCCAGCAGCTTGACGGGGGAAGGGTCACCCCTCCACTTT.

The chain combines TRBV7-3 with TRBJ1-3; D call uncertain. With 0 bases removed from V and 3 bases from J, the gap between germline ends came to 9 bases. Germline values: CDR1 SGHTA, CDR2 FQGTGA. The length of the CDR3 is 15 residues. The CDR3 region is CASSLTSGYGNTIYF. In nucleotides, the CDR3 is TGTGCCAGCAGCTTAACTTCCGGGTATGGAAACACCATATATTTT.

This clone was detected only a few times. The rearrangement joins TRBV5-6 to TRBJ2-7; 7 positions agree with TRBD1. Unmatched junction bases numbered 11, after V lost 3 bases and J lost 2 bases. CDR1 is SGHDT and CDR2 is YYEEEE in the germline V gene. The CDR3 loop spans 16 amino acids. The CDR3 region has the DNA TGTGCCAGCAGCTCAAAAGGGGGCCCCGCTACCTACGAGCAGTACTTC. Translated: CASSSKGGPATYEQYF.

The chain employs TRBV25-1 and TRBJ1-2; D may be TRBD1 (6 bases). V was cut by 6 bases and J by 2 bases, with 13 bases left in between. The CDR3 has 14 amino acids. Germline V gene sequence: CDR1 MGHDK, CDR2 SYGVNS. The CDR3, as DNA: TGTGCCAGCAGGGCCTCCCAGGGGAACTATGGCTACACCTTC. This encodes CASRASQGNYGYTF.

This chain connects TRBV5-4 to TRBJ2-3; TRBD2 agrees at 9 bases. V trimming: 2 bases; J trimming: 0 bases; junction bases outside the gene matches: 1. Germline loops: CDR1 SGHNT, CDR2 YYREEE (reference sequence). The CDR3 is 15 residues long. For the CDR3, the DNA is TGTGCCAGCAGCTTAACTAGCGGGAGCACAGATACGCAGTATTTT. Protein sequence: CASSLTSGSTDTQYF.

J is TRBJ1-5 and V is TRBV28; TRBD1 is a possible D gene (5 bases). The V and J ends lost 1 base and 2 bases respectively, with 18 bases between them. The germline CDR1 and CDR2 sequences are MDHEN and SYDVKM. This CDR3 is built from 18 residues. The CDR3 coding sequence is TGTGCCAGCAGTTTATCGGCAGGGTTAGGAATTGGCAATCAGCCCCAGCATTTT. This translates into CASSLSAGLGIGNQPQHF.

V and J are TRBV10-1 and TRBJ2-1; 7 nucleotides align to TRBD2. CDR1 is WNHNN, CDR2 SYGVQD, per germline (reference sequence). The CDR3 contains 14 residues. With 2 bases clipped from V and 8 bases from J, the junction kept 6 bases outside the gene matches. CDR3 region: CASSEPGGRDEQFF. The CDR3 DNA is TGCGCCAGCAGTGAGCCGGGGGGACGGGATGAGCAGTTCTTC.